A selection of T cell receptor beta chains follows, all from one sample in a study of blood T cell repertoires in COVID-19. Only in-frame clones appear in the TCRdb table, and some are missing; sequencing was by immunoSEQ multiplex PCR. The sample shows a few hundred thousand clones, 86% of them seen only once. Input material: peripheral blood. The receptors originated from a man between 60 and 75 years old with acute or convalescent COVID-19. CDR3s include the opening cysteine and the closing phenylalanine or tryptophan. A D gene is named only where the DNA matches it firmly. Some rows have no size entry. The others give once, few or many, or a class for an expanded clone.

TRBJ1-1 | - | TRBV12-5 | - | CASGLGLDTEAFF | TGTGCTAGTGGTTTGGGACTTGACACTGAAGCTTTCTTT
TRBJ2-7 | TRBD2 | TRBV29-1 | - | CSARTSGRLYEQYF | TGCAGCGCCAGGACTAGCGGGAGGCTGTACGAGCAGTACTTC
TRBJ2-7 | TRBD1 | TRBV6-1 | few | CASSARWDRESYEQYF | TGTGCCAGCAGTGCCCGCTGGGACAGGGAATCCTACGAGCAGTACTTC
TRBJ1-4 | TRBD1 | TRBV4-3 | - | CASSQWTGGKLFF | TGCGCCAGCAGCCAATGGACAGGGGGAAAACTGTTTTTT
TRBJ2-1 | TRBD2 | TRBV19 | - | CASSIVLAGVGNEQFF | TGTGCCAGTAGTATAGTACTAGCGGGAGTGGGGAATGAGCAGTTCTTC
TRBJ2-1 | TRBD2 | TRBV5-3 | - | CARSPYPRLAGVANEQFF | TGTGCCAGAAGCCCATACCCAAGACTAGCGGGAGTGGCCAATGAGCAGTTCTTC
TRBJ1-2 | - | TRBV2 | - | CASSGIWTASYGYTF | TGTGCCAGCAGTGGCATTTGGACAGCGAGCTATGGCTACACCTTC
TRBJ2-7 | TRBD2 | TRBV27 | - | CASSRAGETYEQYF | TGTGCCAGCAGCCGGGCGGGGGAGACCTACGAGCAGTACTTC
TRBJ1-5 | - | TRBV28 | - | CASSLTQGNGQPQHF | TGTGCCAGCAGTTTGACTCAGGGAAATGGTCAGCCCCAGCATTTT
TRBJ2-5 | TRBD1 | TRBV3-1/TRBV3-2 | few | CASSQGDSQETQYF | TGTGCCAGCAGCCAAGGGGACAGCCAAGAGACCCAGTACTTC
TRBJ1-6 | - | TRBV7-8 | - | CASSLVSGGEYNSPLHF | TGTGCCAGCAGCTTAGTCTCGGGGGGGGAGTATAATTCACCCCTCCACTTT
TRBJ2-7 | - | TRBV27 | once | CASSLSPSFSYEQYF | TGTGCCAGCAGTTTATCGCCTAGCTTCTCCTACGAGCAGTACTTC
TRBJ1-1 | TRBD1 | TRBV4-3 | - | CASSQGDRGWTEAFF | TGCGCCAGCAGCCAAGGCGACAGGGGGTGGACTGAAGCTTTCTTT
TRBJ2-7 | TRBD1 | TRBV29-1 | - | CSARDRFYEQYF | TGCAGCGCCAGGGACAGGTTCTACGAGCAGTACTTC
TRBJ2-3 | TRBD1 | TRBV14 | - | CASSQAPSRTGFLDTQYF | TGTGCCAGCAGCCAAGCACCCTCCCGGACAGGGTTCCTGGATACGCAGTATTTT
TRBJ2-7 | - | TRBV27 | - | CASSLVGPTYEQYF | TGTGCCAGCAGTTTAGTGGGCCCAACCTACGAGCAGTACTTC
TRBJ2-7 | - | TRBV7-9 | many | CASSSSFETETSYEQYF | TGTGCCAGCAGCTCCTCCTTCGAGACAGAGACCTCCTACGAGCAGTACTTC
TRBJ1-1 | - | TRBV14 | - | CASSLLGGDTEAFF | TGTGCCAGCAGCCTTCTAGGGGGGGACACTGAAGCTTTCTTT
TRBJ2-3 | - | TRBV7-3 | - | CASSSHLGGAQLTDTQYF | TGTGCCAGCAGCTCCCACTTGGGGGGGGCGCAGTTGACAGATACGCAGTATTTT
TRBJ2-5 | TRBD2 | TRBV15 | - | CATSRDVRTSGNLQETQYF | TGTGCCACCAGCAGAGATGTACGGACTAGCGGGAACCTACAAGAGACCCAGTACTTC
TRBJ1-1 | TRBD1 | TRBV13 | - | CASSLGGGQLNTEAFF | TGTGCCAGCAGCTTAGGCGGGGGACAGTTGAACACTGAAGCTTTCTTT
TRBJ1-3 | - | TRBV5-4 | - | CASSLRGGLSSGNTIYF | TGTGCCAGCAGCTTGCGCGGGGGCCTTTCCTCTGGAAACACCATATATTTT
TRBJ2-2 | TRBD2 | TRBV5-1 | - | CASSPLVGTSGPGELFF | TGCGCCAGCAGCCCCCTAGTAGGGACTAGCGGTCCCGGGGAGCTGTTTTTT
TRBJ2-5 | - | TRBV12-3/TRBV12-4 | - | CASRSQGGETQYF | TGTGCCAGCAGATCTCAGGGGGGAGAGACCCAGTACTTC
TRBJ1-3 | - | TRBV30 | - | CAWSPGVAVSSGNTIYF | TGTGCCTGGAGTCCTGGTGTCGCAGTCAGCTCTGGAAACACCATATATTTT
TRBJ2-5 | TRBD2 | TRBV27 | - | CASSPLASGRTAWTQYF | TGTGCCAGCAGTCCCCTAGCTAGCGGGAGGACCGCATGGACCCAGTACTTC
TRBJ2-1 | TRBD2 | TRBV6-5 | - | CASISASGTNNEQFF | TGTGCCAGCATTTCGGCTAGCGGGACAAACAATGAGCAGTTCTTC
TRBJ2-4 | - | TRBV27 | - | CASSSYLPLDSAKNIQYF | TGTGCCAGCAGTTCCTACCTTCCCCTCGACAGCGCCAAAAACATTCAGTACTTC
TRBJ2-3 | - | TRBV28 | - | CASSLSKTSFRGTQYF | TGTGCCAGCAGTTTATCCAAGACAAGCTTTAGGGGTACGCAGTATTTT
TRBJ1-2 | TRBD1 | TRBV11-2 | - | CASSSPVTGANYGYTF | TGTGCCAGCAGCTCGCCCGTGACAGGGGCTAACTATGGCTACACCTTC
TRBJ2-1 | - | TRBV28 | - | CASSILQRSYNEQFF | TGTGCCAGCAGCATCCTCCAGCGGAGCTACAATGAGCAGTTCTTC
TRBJ2-1 | - | TRBV15 | - | CATSRDPPGEQFF | TGTGCCACCAGCAGAGATCCCCCAGGGGAGCAGTTCTTC
TRBJ2-1 | TRBD1 | TRBV7-2 | once | CASSTTGTEYNEQFF | TGTGCCAGCAGCACCACCGGGACAGAGTACAATGAGCAGTTCTTC
TRBJ2-6 | - | TRBV24-1 | once | CATSQGGAGANVLTF | TGTGCCACCAGCCAGGGGGGAGCTGGGGCCAACGTCCTGACTTTC
TRBJ2-7 | TRBD2 | TRBV29-1 | few | CSALTSGSYEYF | TGCAGCGCACTGACTAGCGGGAGCTACGAGTACTTC
TRBJ2-4 | - | TRBV6-2/TRBV6-3 | - | CASSYGLEIAKNIQYF | TGTGCCAGCAGTTACGGACTCGAGATAGCCAAAAACATTCAGTACTTC
TRBJ1-6 | - | TRBV9 | - | CASSVMDSLSSYNSPLHF | TGTGCCAGCAGCGTGATGGACAGCCTTAGCTCCTATAATTCACCCCTCCACTTT
TRBJ1-6 | - | TRBV30 | - | CAWKKGEKFESPLHF | TGTGCCTGGAAGAAAGGGGAAAAGTTTGAATCACCCCTCCACTTT
TRBJ2-5 | TRBD2 | TRBV6-2/TRBV6-3 | - | CASSYSISGRAWETQYF | TGTGCCAGCAGTTACTCGATTAGCGGGAGGGCCTGGGAGACCCAGTACTTC
TRBJ2-1 | TRBD2 | TRBV5-1 | - | CASSSRSGTSGNEQFF | TGCGCCAGCAGCTCCCGATCCGGGACTAGCGGGAATGAGCAGTTCTTC
TRBJ1-4 | TRBD1 | TRBV5-4 | - | CASSLIGTGEGKLFF | TGTGCCAGCAGCTTGATCGGGACAGGGGAGGGAAAACTGTTTTTT
TRBJ2-3 | - | TRBV27 | - | CASSLLATLTDTQYF | TGTGCCAGCAGTTTATTAGCTACACTCACAGATACGCAGTATTTT